The entry below describes one TCR beta chain. Its antigen is still unknown. Sequencing relied on immunoSEQ assay v3.0, run at survey level. Sequencing used immunoSEQ multiplex PCR; TCRdb keeps in-frame clones, though not all of them. The data contain about 16,000 clones, 60% to 80% of them singletons. This entry is derived from a study of long-term antiretroviral therapy in people with HIV. Whole-study findings and limits: Diversity increased after ART yet remained lower than in transplant donor controls.

V was pared by 4 bases and J by 7 bases, with 4 bases of the junction left unmatched. CDR3 length equals 14 residues. CDR1 and CDR2 from the germline V gene are SGHDT and YYEEEE. The sample here was unsorted PBMCs, taken 1.5 years before starting antiretroviral therapy. The V call is TRBV5-6, the J call TRBJ1-6; 8 bases are shared with TRBD1. The TCR sequence derives from a woman aged 50 to 65 with HIV. The CDR3 DNA reads TGTGCCAGCAGCCCGGGACAGGTAAATTCACCCCTCCACTTT. This translates into CASSPGQVNSPLHF.